Presented here are 22 T cell receptor beta chains from one specimen sequenced in a study of naive and memory T cell subsets. The library had UMIs added by 3' ligation of an oligonucleotide to TCR cDNA. The SP2 primer and nested alpha and beta constant region primers amplified ligated cDNA in four rounds. TCRdb analysed the 5' RACE reads with MiXCR anew, one entry per CDR3 protein. The sample consists of approximately 58,000 distinct CDR3 sequences, more than 7% of them appearing once. The receptor set was obtained from a male donor in good health.

This clonotype has a count of ten or more. This sequence joins TRBV6-6 and TRBJ2-2; D remains unclear. V lost 5 bases, J lost 1 base, and 11 bases lay in between. CDR3 length: 15 residues. The germline gives CDR1 MNHNY, CDR2 SVGAGI (reference sequence). The CDR3 DNA follows: TGTGCCAGCAGTCAGGACGGACGGAACACCGGGGAGCTGTTTTTT. Protein product: CASSQDGRNTGELFF.

V and J are TRBV19 and TRBJ2-2; tentative D call: TRBD2 (6 bases). In germline, CDR1 is LNHDA, CDR2 SQIVND (reference sequence). This CDR3 contains 14 residues. The V end was cut by 5 bases, the J end by 6 bases, with 13 bases between. The CDR3 loop reads CASSVGTLPGELFF. CDR3 DNA: TGTGCCAGTAGTGTCGGGACTTTGCCCGGGGAGCTGTTTTTT.

This chain connects TRBV19 to TRBJ2-7; a weak D match, TRBD2 (7 bases). V dropped 4 bases and J dropped 3 bases, with 16 bases sitting between them. CDR1 is LNHDA, CDR2 SQIVND, per germline (reference sequence). The CDR3 has 15 amino acids. Here the CDR3 reads CASSTLGGRLYEQYF. For the CDR3, the DNA is TGTGCCAGTAGTACCTTGGGGGGGCGCCTCTACGAGCAGTACTTC.

This clonotype was counted at least ten times. The CDR3 DNA follows: TGCAGCGTTGTCCCAGGAGATACGCAGTATTTT. This gives the protein CSVVPGDTQYF. The chain is built from TRBV29-1 and TRBJ2-3; no firm D call. The CDR3 has 11 residues. Trimming shortened V by 4 bases and J by 5 bases, and 7 bases separated the two germline ends. Germline V gene sequence: CDR1 SQVTM, CDR2 ANQGSEA.

This clonotype has only a few counts. V is TRBV29-1 and J is TRBJ2-2; no firm D call. Germline V gene lookup returns CDR1 SQVTM and CDR2 ANQGSEA. The CDR3 contains 11 residues. The germline V and J ends were trimmed by 4 bases and 5 bases, with 5 bases remaining between them. CDR3 loop: CSVALTGELFF. Here the CDR3 DNA reads TGCAGCGTTGCTCTAACCGGGGAGCTGTTTTTT.

This clonotype was observed at least ten times. The chain joins TRBV5-4 to TRBJ2-3; possible D gene TRBD1, 6 bases. Germline V gene data show CDR1 as SGHNT and CDR2 as YYREEE (reference sequence). This CDR3 spans 16 amino acids. The V end was cut by 4 bases, the J end by 2 bases, with 17 bases between. CDR3 coding DNA: TGTGCCAGCAGCCAAAAGATTCGACAGGACACAGATACGCAGTATTTT. Protein sequence: CASSQKIRQDTDTQYF.

This clonotype was counted at least ten times. The chain is built from TRBV6-5 and TRBJ2-3, with D possibly TRBD1 on 6 matching bases. Germline CDR1 and CDR2: MNHEY and SVGAGI. This CDR3 is 14 amino acids long. The V gene lost 1 base and the J gene lost 4 bases, with 9 bases spanning the gap. The CDR3 DNA follows: TGTGCCAGCAGTTACTTGCAGGGGCCAGATACGCAGTATTTT. Protein sequence: CASSYLQGPDTQYF.

The CDR3 is CASSREHTGELFF. The CDR3 bases are TGTGCCAGCTCAAGGGAGCACACCGGGGAGCTGTTTTTT. This chain connects TRBV2 to TRBJ2-2, with D perhaps TRBD2 (5 bases). V was clipped by 8 bases and J by 3 bases, with 10 bases between them. The CDR3 consists of 13 residues. CDR1 is SNHLY and CDR2 is FYNNEI in the germline V gene.

V usage is TRBV30 and J usage is TRBJ1-3; 10 nucleotides align to TRBD1. From germline, CDR1 is GTSNPN and CDR2 SVGIG (reference sequence). This CDR3 has 13 residues. Trimming removed 5 bases from V and 2 bases from J; junction bases left unmatched: 0. The chain's CDR3 is CAWDRGPGNTIYF. The CDR3 DNA sequence: TGTGCCTGGGACAGGGGGCCTGGAAACACCATATATTTT.

This clonotype was seen a few times. This sequence joins TRBV30 and TRBJ2-2, with 10 bases matching TRBD1. Germline CDR1 and CDR2: GTSNPN and SVGIG (reference sequence). This CDR3 comprises 15 residues. The junction had 4 bases not matched to a gene; V was cut back by 4 bases and J by 2 bases. The CDR3 sequence: CAWKTGGTNTGELFF. CDR3 nucleotide sequence: TGTGCCTGGAAGACAGGGGGCACAAACACCGGGGAGCTGTTTTTT.

This clonotype was counted a few times. The CDR3 bases are TGTGCCAGTAGTGCCCCGTGGGGGGGGCATCGGAACACTGAAGCTTTCTTT. Protein sequence: CASSAPWGGHRNTEAFF. The chain combines TRBV19 with TRBJ1-1, with a tentative D call TRBD1 (6 bases). Germline V gives CDR1 LNHDA, CDR2 SQIVND (reference sequence). Trimming pared 5 bases from V and 1 base from J, leaving 20 bases between. This CDR3 region has 17 residues.

In this sample, this clonotype turned up many times. The rearrangement joins TRBV3-1 to TRBJ2-5; 10 bases line up with TRBD2. V shed 4 bases, J shed 3 bases, and the junction held 5 bases outside the gene matches. This CDR3 is built from 15 residues. In germline, CDR1 is LGHDT, CDR2 YNNKEL (reference sequence). In nucleotides, the CDR3 is TGTGCCAGCAGCCTCTGGACTAGCGGTAAAGAGACCCAGTACTTC. Amino acids: CASSLWTSGKETQYF.

V usage is TRBV6-5 and J usage is TRBJ2-3; tentatively, D is TRBD2 (5 bases). The CDR3 extends over 14 amino acids. Germline values: CDR1 MNHEY, CDR2 SVGAGI. V dropped 8 bases and J dropped 1 base, with 13 bases sitting between them. CDR3 nucleotides: TGTGCCAGCCGGCCGGACGGGGGCACAGATACGCAGTATTTT. It encodes CASRPDGGTDTQYF.

The sample holds a few counts of this clonotype. This rearrangement joins TRBV20-1 to TRBJ2-3; possibly TRBD1 for D (5 bases). The V end lost 3 bases, the J end lost 0 bases, and 13 bases lay between the germline ends. The CDR3 covers 15 residues. Germline lookup yields CDR1 DFQATT and CDR2 SNEGSKA (reference sequence). The CDR3 nucleotides are TGCAGTGCTAGCACCGTGTCAGGGAGCACAGATACGCAGTATTTT. Residues: CSASTVSGSTDTQYF.

The V and J genes are TRBV2 and TRBJ2-7; 7 nucleotides match TRBD2. Germline CDR1 and CDR2: SNHLY and FYNNEI. The CDR3 sequence is 15 residues long. Trimming at V came to 1 base and at J to 1 base, leaving 4 bases not matched to a gene. CDR3 in amino acids: CASSEEVAGSYEQYF. CDR3 nucleotide sequence: TGTGCCAGCAGTGAAGAAGTAGCGGGTTCCTACGAGCAGTACTTC.

The rearrangement joins TRBV27 to TRBJ2-7; 9 bases map to TRBD1. V was pared by 3 bases and J by 1 base, with 4 bases of the junction left unmatched. Germline loops: CDR1 MNHEY, CDR2 SMNVEV (reference sequence). The CDR3 runs 15 residues. The CDR3 spells CASSLATGGSYEQYF. In nucleotides, the CDR3 is TGTGCCAGCAGTTTGGCGACAGGGGGGTCCTACGAGCAGTACTTC.

This clonotype was observed many times. This chain links TRBV5-1 with TRBJ2-2; D is uncertain. This CDR3 is 14 amino acids long. The ends were cut back, 0 bases at V and 6 bases at J, with 9 bases in the middle. Germline V gene sequence: CDR1 SGHRS, CDR2 YFSETQ. The CDR3 protein is CASSLGTHAGELFF. CDR3 nucleotide sequence: TGCGCCAGCAGCTTGGGTACCCATGCCGGGGAGCTGTTTTTT.

This clonotype was detected ten times or more. The chain couples TRBV6-2 or TRBV6-3 to TRBJ2-1, with TRBD2 matching over 12 bases. Germline V lookup: CDR1 MNHEY, CDR2 SVGEGT. This CDR3 has 16 residues. With 4 bases clipped from V and 4 bases from J, the junction kept 5 bases outside the gene matches. In DNA form, the CDR3 reads TGTGCCAGCAGTTTCTCTAGCGGGGGGGTATACAATGAGCAGTTCTTC. Its protein is CASSFSSGGVYNEQFF.

Ten or more counts support this clonotype. This rearrangement joins TRBV12-3 or TRBV12-4 to TRBJ2-3; 7 positions agree with TRBD2. The ends lost 1 base at V and 2 bases at J; junction bases unmatched: 3. This CDR3 has 15 residues. The CDR3 DNA is TGTGCCAGCAGTTTAGAGGCGGGGGTCACAGATACGCAGTATTTT. Its translation is CASSLEAGVTDTQYF.

This clonotype was recorded many times. This chain connects TRBV20-1 to TRBJ1-2; D is perhaps TRBD1 (6 bases). V lost 0 bases and J lost 6, with 11 bases in between. The length of the CDR3 is 13 residues. Germline values: CDR1 DFQATT, CDR2 SNEGSKA (reference sequence). The chain's CDR3 is CSARDSGDNGYTF. In DNA, the CDR3 is TGCAGTGCTAGAGATTCAGGGGACAATGGCTACACCTTC.

The table lists this clonotype with many counts. The chain combines TRBV20-1 with TRBJ2-5; D ambiguous. Trimming pared 6 bases from V and 0 bases from J, leaving 11 bases between. The CDR3 has 13 amino acids. Germline V lookup: CDR1 DFQATT, CDR2 SNEGSKA (reference sequence). CDR3 loop: CSARTPYQETQYF. DNA of the CDR3: TGCAGTGCCAGGACCCCGTACCAAGAGACCCAGTACTTC.

V is TRBV29-1 and J is TRBJ2-3; D perhaps matches TRBD1 (6 bases). CDR1 and CDR2 from the germline V gene are SQVTM and ANQGSEA. Trimming stripped 3 bases from V and 0 bases from J, with 13 bases between. The CDR3 length is 15 residues. The CDR3, as DNA: TGCAGCGTTGAGAGAGTGCAGGGGAGCACAGATACGCAGTATTTT. Protein: CSVERVQGSTDTQYF.